This TCR beta chain was obtained from a study of blood T cell repertoires in COVID-19. Across the study: The United States, Italy and Spain supplied acute and convalescent COVID-19 samples. In each case, the material was cDNA or gDNA derived from T cells, B-cell-depleted T cells, or PBMCs.

Per the original methods: Amplification of reference gene primers was used by the study to estimate nucleated cell counts. The protocol was immunoSEQ multiplex PCR, while the TCRdb copy is restricted to in-frame clones and leaves out a portion. For V, J and clone size, that table is used; D and trimming come from the DNA. Of around 97,000 clones in the sample, around 88% were seen once. Input material: peripheral blood. The TCR was taken from a human donor in a cohort sampled during active COVID-19.

CDR3 region: CASSSAGLNGNTIYF. For the CDR3, the DNA is TGTGCCAGCAGCTCCGCAGGGTTAAACGGGAACACCATATATTTT. V and J are TRBV11-2 and TRBJ1-3; TRBD1 is a possible D gene (5 bases). The ends were cut back, 4 bases at V and 7 bases at J, with 17 bases in the middle. From germline, CDR1 is SGHAT and CDR2 FQNNGV. The CDR3 extends over 15 amino acids.